This T cell receptor (beta chain) was recovered during a study of OX40 agonist ivuxolimab in advanced cancers. Study details: Enrollees could have had prior anti-PD-1, anti-PD-L1 or anti-CTLA-4 therapy, which roughly 40% had received. The study, taken as a whole, reports: At 0.1 to 3.0 mg/kg and by week 6, clonal expansion occurred in CD4+ and CD8+ blood T cells.

This clone has more than one count but fewer than ten. Its specificity is unknown. The V gene end was trimmed by 4 bases and the J gene end by 5 bases; junction bases not matched to a gene: 6. CDR1 SGHRS and CDR2 YFSETQ come from the germline V gene. The CDR3 is 14 residues long. The assay was immunoSEQ multiplex PCR, and TCRdb's table has in-frame clones only and misses some. The sample holds fewer than 70,000 clones, around 84% seen once. Sequences were derived from CD4+ or CD8+ T cells sorted from blood, sampled in a trial of the OX40 agonist ivuxolimab. The sequence was obtained from an adult with an advanced solid tumor such as melanoma, head and neck, liver or kidney cancer. This chain links TRBV5-1 with TRBJ2-5, with 9 bases fitting TRBD1. Here the CDR3 DNA reads TGCGCCAGCAGCAAGACAGGGGGTCAGGAGACCCAGTACTTC. This encodes CASSKTGGQETQYF.